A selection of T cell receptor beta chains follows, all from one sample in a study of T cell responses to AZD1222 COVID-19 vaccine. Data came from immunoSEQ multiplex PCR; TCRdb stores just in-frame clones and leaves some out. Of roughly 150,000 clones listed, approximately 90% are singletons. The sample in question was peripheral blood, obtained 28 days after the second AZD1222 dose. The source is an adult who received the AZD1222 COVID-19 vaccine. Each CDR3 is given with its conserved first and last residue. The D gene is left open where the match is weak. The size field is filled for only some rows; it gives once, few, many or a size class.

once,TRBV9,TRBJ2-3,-,TGTGCCAGCAGCGTACAGGGGACAGATACGCAGTATTTT,CASSVQGTDTQYF
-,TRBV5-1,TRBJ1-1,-,TGCGCCAGCAGCTTAGGGGTAAACACTGAAGCTTTCTTT,CASSLGVNTEAFF
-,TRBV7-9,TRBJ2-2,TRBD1,TGTGCCAGCAGCCCGGGGACAGGGGATATCGGGGAGCTGTTTTTT,CASSPGTGDIGELFF
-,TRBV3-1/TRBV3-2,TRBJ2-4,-,TGTGCCAGCAGCCAAGACACGGGGGGCCTGACCATAAACATTCAGTACTTC,CASSQDTGGLTINIQYF
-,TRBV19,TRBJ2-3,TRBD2,TGTGCCAGTTCCACCCCGGGGGGTGGCACAGATACGCAGTATTTT,CASSTPGGGTDTQYF
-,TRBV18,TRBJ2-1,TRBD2,TGTGCCAGCTCACCCCGGGAGGAGGATGAGCAGTTCTTC,CASSPREEDEQFF
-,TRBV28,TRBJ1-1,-,TGTGCCAGCAGTTCAAATTGGGTGAACACTGAAGCTTTCTTT,CASSSNWVNTEAFF
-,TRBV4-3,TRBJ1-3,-,TGCGCCAGCAGCCAAGGGAATCCGGCTGGAAACACCATATATTTT,CASSQGNPAGNTIYF
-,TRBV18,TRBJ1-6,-,TGTGCCAGCTCCCCTGGTCAGGGGCCCCTCCACTTT,CASSPGQGPLHF
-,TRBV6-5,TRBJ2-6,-,TGTGCCAGCAGTTACTCCCGGGAATCTGGGGCCAACGTCCTGACTTTC,CASSYSRESGANVLTF
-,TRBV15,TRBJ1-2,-,TGTGCCACCAGCAGAGATACGGGAGCGGTAGGATACACCTTC,CATSRDTGAVGYTF
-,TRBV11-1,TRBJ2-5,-,TGTGCCAGCAGCTTGAGCCGTAAAGAGACCCAGTACTTC,CASSLSRKETQYF
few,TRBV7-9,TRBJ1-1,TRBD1,TGTGCCAGCAGCTTAGGGACAGGAAGTAACACTGAAGCTTTCTTT,CASSLGTGSNTEAFF
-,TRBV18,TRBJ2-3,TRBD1,TGTGCCAGCTCCCAACCTCGGACAGGGGGCACAGATACGCAGTATTTT,CASSQPRTGGTDTQYF
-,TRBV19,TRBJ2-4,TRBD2,TGTGCCAGTAGTCGGGGGGATTTGGACATTCAGTACTTC,CASSRGDLDIQYF
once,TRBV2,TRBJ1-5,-,TGTGCCAGCTCAGCCCAGGTTAGTAGGAACAATCAGCCCCAGCATTTT,CASSAQVSRNNQPQHF
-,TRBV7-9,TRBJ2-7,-,TGTGCCAGCAGCTTGGGGTGGGGTAGAGGCTACGAGCAGTACTTC,CASSLGWGRGYEQYF
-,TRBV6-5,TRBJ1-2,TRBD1,TGTGCCAGCAGCATCGACAGGGGAGGTGGCTACACCTTC,CASSIDRGGGYTF
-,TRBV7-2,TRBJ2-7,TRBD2,TGTGCCAGCAGCTCTAGCGGGGGCCTTTACTACGAGCAGTACTTC,CASSSSGGLYYEQYF
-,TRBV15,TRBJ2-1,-,TGTGCCACCAGCAGAGATTGGGGGGCCTACAATGAGCAGTTCTTC,CATSRDWGAYNEQFF
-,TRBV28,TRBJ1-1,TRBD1,TGTGCCAGCAGTTTTAACAGGGGGCAGAACACTGAAGCTTTCTTT,CASSFNRGQNTEAFF
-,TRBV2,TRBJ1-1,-,TGTGCCAGCAGCCCCGATACGGACAGCCTAGAAGCTTTCTTT,CASSPDTDSLEAFF
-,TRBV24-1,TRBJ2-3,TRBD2,TGTGCCACCAGTGACCCCACTAGCGGGAGGATCAATACGCAGTATTTT,CATSDPTSGRINTQYF
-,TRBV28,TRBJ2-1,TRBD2,TGTGCCAGCAGCCCCAGCGGGGGGGCCTACAATGAGCAGTTCTTC,CASSPSGGAYNEQFF
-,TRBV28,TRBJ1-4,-,TGTGCCAGCAGGGGGATGGAAAAACTGTTTTTT,CASRGMEKLFF
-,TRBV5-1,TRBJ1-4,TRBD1,TGCGCCAGCAGCTTATCCCCGGACAGGGGGCATGAAAAACTGTTTTTT,CASSLSPDRGHEKLFF
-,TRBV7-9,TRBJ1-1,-,TGTGCCAGCAGCCCTCGGACAAGGACTGAAGCTTTCTTT,CASSPRTRTEAFF
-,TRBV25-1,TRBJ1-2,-,TGTGCCAGCCGGGAGGGGAACTATGGCTACACCTTC,CASREGNYGYTF
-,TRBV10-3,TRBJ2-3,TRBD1,TGTGCCATCTCCGGGACAGGGTATCCTGATACGCAGTATTTT,CAISGTGYPDTQYF
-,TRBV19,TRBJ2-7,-,TGTGCCAGTAGTATACAAGAAGGGAACTACGAGCAGTACTTC,CASSIQEGNYEQYF
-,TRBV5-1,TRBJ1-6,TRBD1,TGCGCCAGCAGCCCGGGACAGGGGGGGAGTTCACCCCTCCACTTT,CASSPGQGGSSPLHF
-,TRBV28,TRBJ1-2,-,TGTGCCAGCAGGGGCCCTCGGCGGGATGGCTACACCTTC,CASRGPRRDGYTF
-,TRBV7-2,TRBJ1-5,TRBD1,TGTGCCAGCAGCTTCGGACAGGGTAGTAATCAGCCCCAGCATTTT,CASSFGQGSNQPQHF
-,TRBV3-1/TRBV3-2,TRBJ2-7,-,TGTGCCAGCAGCCAAGATCTGGGGGCGGTAACCGAGCAGTACTTC,CASSQDLGAVTEQYF
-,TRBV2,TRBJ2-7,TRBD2,TGTGCCAGCAGTGAGTCTATGGGGGGGGAGCAGTACTTC,CASSESMGGEQYF
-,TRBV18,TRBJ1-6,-,TGTGCCAGCTCACCACCGTCGGGGAATTCACCCCTCCACTTT,CASSPPSGNSPLHF
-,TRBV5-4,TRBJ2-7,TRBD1,TGTGCCAGCAAGCAACAGGGGGCTATCTACGAGCAGTACTTC,CASKQQGAIYEQYF
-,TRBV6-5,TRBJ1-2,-,TGTGCCAGCGGGCCGGGGACCAAATTTGAGGGCTACACCTTC,CASGPGTKFEGYTF
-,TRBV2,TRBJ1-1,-,TGTGCCAGCAGTGACCGGGACACTCGGGGGACTGAAGCTTTCTTT,CASSDRDTRGTEAFF
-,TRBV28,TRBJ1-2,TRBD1,TGTGCCAGTCAGGGGGGACAGGGGGCGCATGGCTACACCTTC,CASQGGQGAHGYTF
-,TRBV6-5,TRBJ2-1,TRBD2,TGTGCCAGCACCCCAGGACTAGGCTTTGGGGAGCAGTTCTTC,CASTPGLGFGEQFF
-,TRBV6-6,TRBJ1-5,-,TGTGCCAGCAGGACCCGAGGAGGGGAGAGCAATCAGCCCCAGCATTTT,CASRTRGGESNQPQHF
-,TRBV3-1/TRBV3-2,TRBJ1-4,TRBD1,TGTGCCAGCAGCCACGCGGACAGGCAAAAACTGTTTTTT,CASSHADRQKLFF
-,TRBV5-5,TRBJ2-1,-,TGTGCCACCTCCCGGTTCGGTGGCTACAATGAGCAGTTCTTC,CATSRFGGYNEQFF
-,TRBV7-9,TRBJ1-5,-,TGTGCCAGCAGCTTTGACGGGCAGCCCCAGCATTTT,CASSFDGQPQHF
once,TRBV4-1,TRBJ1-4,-,TGCGCCAGCAGCAATCCCCGGGCCCCGACCGAAAAACTGTTTTTT,CASSNPRAPTEKLFF
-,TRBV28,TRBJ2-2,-,TGTGCCATCGGACGGCTCGGGGAGCTGTTTTTT,CAIGRLGELFF
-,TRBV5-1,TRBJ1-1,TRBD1,TGCGCCAGCAGCAGTAGGACAGGGGAAAGCACTGAAGCTTTCTTT,CASSSRTGESTEAFF
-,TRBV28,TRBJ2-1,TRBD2,TGTGCCAGCAGCGAACTAGCGACGAACAATGAGCAGTTCTTC,CASSELATNNEQFF
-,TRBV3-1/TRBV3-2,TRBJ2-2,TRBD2,TGTGCCAGCAGCCAAGGGACCCCTAGCGGGAGTCACACCGGGGAGCTGTTTTTT,CASSQGTPSGSHTGELFF
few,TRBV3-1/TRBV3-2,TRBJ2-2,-,TGTGCCAGCAGCCAAGCGCAGTGGGAAGGGGAGCTGTTTTTT,CASSQAQWEGELFF
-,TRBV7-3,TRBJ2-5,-,TGTGCCAGCAGCCGACGAGAGCGCGGCGAGACCCAGTACTTC,CASSRRERGETQYF
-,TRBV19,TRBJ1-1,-,TGTGCCAGTAGCCCCACTGGGGCCACTCCGAACACTGAAGCTTTCTTT,CASSPTGATPNTEAFF
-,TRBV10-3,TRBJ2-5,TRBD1,TGTGCCGCCGCTCCCGGGACAGGGGAAGAGACCCAGTACTTC,CAAAPGTGEETQYF